The sequence of this TCR beta chain was determined in a study of T cell repertoires in cytomegalovirus infection. TCRdb fed the reads into MiXCR, producing one record per CDR3 protein. The sample consists of about 900,000 distinct CDR3 sequences, approximately 31% of them appearing once. This CDR3 is 13 amino acids long. V was trimmed by 5 bases and J by 0 bases, leaving 6 bases between them. Germline V gene sequence: CDR1 SEHNR, CDR2 FQNEAQ (reference sequence). Study conclusions and caveats: CMV-specific TCR beta clonotypes restricted by HLA-C were the ones dominating the ex vivo response. Carriage of CMV together with the relevant HLA was identifiable through cumulative public TCR beta family frequency.

The table lists this clonotype with a few counts. Antigen: not known. The receptor was derived from a human donor in good health (CMV status not recorded). Some clones in this sample may be carry-over from other donors' samples. V gene TRBV7-9 combines with J gene TRBJ2-3; D unclear. Material: cultured CD8+ T cells from PBMCs, obtained from culture after CMV antigen stimulation. DNA of the CDR3: TGTGCCAGCAGCATACCTAGCACAGATACGCAGTATTTT. This encodes CASSIPSTDTQYF.